This T cell receptor (beta chain) was sequenced in a study of vaccination effects on CD4 cells after COVID-19. Whole-study findings and limits: Clones of infection and vaccine origin contracted markedly late after vaccination.

V lost 7 bases to trimming and J lost 2 bases, with 11 bases between them. Germline V lookup: CDR1 SNHLY, CDR2 FYNNEI. The CDR3 totals 13 residues. The assay was immunoSEQ multiplex PCR, and TCRdb's table has in-frame clones only and misses some. The table includes tens of thousands of clones, under 85% detected once. Viral peptide pools were used in the ViraFEST assay to expand antigen-specific CD4+ T cells, and sequencing came afterward. Investigators separated out CD4+ T cells once 9 to 11 days of culture had passed. Previously uninfected by SARS-CoV-2, the vaccine recipients also showed negative nucleocapsid antibodies. The researchers cultured around 2 million PBMC per well with roughly 11 IU/ml IL-2 and roughly 9.4 ug/ml peptides. Half-medium exchanges with IL-2 medium took place on days 3 and 7. Concerning this clone: Its target is not known.

The TCR was taken from a human donor who received a COVID-19 vaccine. Material: CD4+ T cells from PBMCs cultured with HCoV-NL63 spike peptides, obtained before COVID-19 vaccination. The chain combines TRBV2 with TRBJ2-5; tentatively, D is TRBD2 (6 bases). The CDR3 spells CASIRDFQETQYF. The CDR3 DNA follows: TGTGCCAGCATCCGGGACTTTCAAGAGACCCAGTACTTC.